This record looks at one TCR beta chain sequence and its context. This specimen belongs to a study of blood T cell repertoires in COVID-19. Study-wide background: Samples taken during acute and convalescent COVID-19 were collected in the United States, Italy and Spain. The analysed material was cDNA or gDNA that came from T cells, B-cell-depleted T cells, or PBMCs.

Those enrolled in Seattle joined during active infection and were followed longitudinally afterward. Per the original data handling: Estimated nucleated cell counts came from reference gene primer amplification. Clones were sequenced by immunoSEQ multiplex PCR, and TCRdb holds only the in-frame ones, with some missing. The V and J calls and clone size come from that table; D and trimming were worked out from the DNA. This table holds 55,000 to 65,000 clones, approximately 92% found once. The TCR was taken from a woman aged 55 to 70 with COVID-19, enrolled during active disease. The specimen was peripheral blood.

In DNA form, the CDR3 reads TGTGCCAGCAGCTCTACGGGACTAGCGGGAGTCCGTGGTCGGAATGAGCAGTTCTTC. This codes for CASSSTGLAGVRGRNEQFF. The chain links TRBV7-2 to TRBJ2-1; 14 nucleotides match TRBD2. The CDR3 length is 19 residues. J lost 7 bases, V lost 4 bases, and 15 bases had no gene match. Germline CDR1 SGHTA, CDR2 FQGNSA.